The entry below gives a single TCR beta chain sequence along with its context. Its antigen is undetermined. The sample belongs to a study of T cell responses to AZD1222 COVID-19 vaccine. This CDR3 region has 14 residues. V lost 6 bases to trimming and J lost 0 bases, with 11 bases between them. The germline V gene has CDR1 LNHDA and CDR2 SQIVND (reference sequence). Study results and caveats: Repertoire collection took place solely once the T cell response had peaked. Spike was spanned by vaccine-associated CD4 TCRs, which were dominant at 160-218 and 743-854.

Measured with immunoSEQ multiplex PCR; TCRdb has only the in-frame clones, and not every one. The sample shows about 66,000 clones, about 88% of them seen only once. The TCR originated in an adult in good health. V gene TRBV19 combines with J gene TRBJ1-1; D gene ambiguous. Here the sequenced sample was peripheral blood, taken on day 0 of AZD1222 vaccination. The chain's CDR3 is CASRGRRLNTEAFF. The CDR3 nucleotides are TGTGCCAGTAGAGGTCGTCGGTTGAACACTGAAGCTTTCTTT.